The clone carrying this T cell receptor (beta chain) was recorded at least ten times. Its cognate antigen is unknown. At one end the junction does not follow the germline gene, possibly because of a read error. These data originate in a study of T cells after yellow fever vaccination. The germline V gene encodes CDR1 MNHEY and CDR2 SVGAGI. The CDR3 covers 12 residues. A universal primer site and UMIs were added as TCR cDNA was made by 5'RACE template switching. TCRdb re-called the 5' RACE reads through MiXCR, storing one row per CDR3 protein. The sample has 140,000 to 150,000 distinct CDR3 sequences; under 7% are singletons. Study results and caveats: CD4 and CD8 compartments shared a small share of clonotypes, likely from convergent recombination.

The receptor comes from a man between 25 and 39 years old who received the YFV17D yellow fever vaccine. Sequencing used CD4+ T cells sorted from PBMCs, obtained 10 days after the yellow fever booster vaccination. This chain joins TRBV6-5 and TRBJ1-6; D gene unclear. CDR3 loop: CASSYSNSPLHF. DNA of the CDR3: TGTGCCAGCAGTTACTCGAATTCGCCCCTCCACTTT.